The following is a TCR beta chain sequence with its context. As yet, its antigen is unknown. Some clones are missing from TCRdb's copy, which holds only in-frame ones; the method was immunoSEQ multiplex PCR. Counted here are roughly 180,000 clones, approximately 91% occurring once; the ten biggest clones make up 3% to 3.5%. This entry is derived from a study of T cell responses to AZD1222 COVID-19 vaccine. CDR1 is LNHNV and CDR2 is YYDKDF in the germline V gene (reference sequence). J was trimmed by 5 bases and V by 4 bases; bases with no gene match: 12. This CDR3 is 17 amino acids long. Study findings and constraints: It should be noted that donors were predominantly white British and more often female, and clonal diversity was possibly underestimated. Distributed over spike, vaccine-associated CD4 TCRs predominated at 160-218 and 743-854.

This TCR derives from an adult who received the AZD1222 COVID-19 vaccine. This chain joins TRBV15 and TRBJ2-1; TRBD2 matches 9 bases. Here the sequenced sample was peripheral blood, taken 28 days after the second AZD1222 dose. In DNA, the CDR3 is TGTGCCACCAGCATCCTCCTGAGCCTAGCGGGAAACAATGAGCAGTTCTTC. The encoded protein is CATSILLSLAGNNEQFF.